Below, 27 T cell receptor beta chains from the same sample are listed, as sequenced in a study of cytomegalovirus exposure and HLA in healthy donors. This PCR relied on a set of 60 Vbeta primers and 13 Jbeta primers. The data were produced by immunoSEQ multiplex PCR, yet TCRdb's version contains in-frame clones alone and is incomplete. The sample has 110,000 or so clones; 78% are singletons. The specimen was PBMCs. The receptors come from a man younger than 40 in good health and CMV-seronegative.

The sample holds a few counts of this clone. In nucleotides, the CDR3 is TGTGCCAGCAGTGGCGGGGGGGCCACAGATACGCAGTATTTT. The encoded protein is CASSGGGATDTQYF. The chain has TRBV6-4 and TRBJ2-3; 9 bases map to TRBD2. The CDR3 loop spans 14 amino acids. CDR1 is MRHNA, CDR2 SNTAGT, per germline. V shed 4 bases and J 2 bases; nucleotides not matched to a gene: 1.

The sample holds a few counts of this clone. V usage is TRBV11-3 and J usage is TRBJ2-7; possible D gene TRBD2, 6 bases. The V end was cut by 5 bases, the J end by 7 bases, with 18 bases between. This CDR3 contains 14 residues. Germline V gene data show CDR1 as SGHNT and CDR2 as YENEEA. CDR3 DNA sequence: TGTGCCAGCAGCCCTCGCGGCGGGGTTAATGAGCAGTACTTC. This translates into CASSPRGGVNEQYF.

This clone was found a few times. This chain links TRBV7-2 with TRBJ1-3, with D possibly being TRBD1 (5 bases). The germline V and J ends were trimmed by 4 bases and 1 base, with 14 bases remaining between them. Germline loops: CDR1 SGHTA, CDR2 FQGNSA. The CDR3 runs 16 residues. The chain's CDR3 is CASSSRASESGNTIYF. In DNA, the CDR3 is TGTGCCAGCAGCTCCAGGGCTTCCGAGTCTGGAAACACCATATATTTT.

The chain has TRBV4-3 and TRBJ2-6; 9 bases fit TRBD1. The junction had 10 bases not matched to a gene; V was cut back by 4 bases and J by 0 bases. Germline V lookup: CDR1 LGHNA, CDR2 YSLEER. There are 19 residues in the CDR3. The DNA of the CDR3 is TGCGCCAGCAGCCGCCGACAGGGGGAAGGCCTCTCTGGGGCCAACGTCCTGACTTTC. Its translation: CASSRRQGEGLSGANVLTF.

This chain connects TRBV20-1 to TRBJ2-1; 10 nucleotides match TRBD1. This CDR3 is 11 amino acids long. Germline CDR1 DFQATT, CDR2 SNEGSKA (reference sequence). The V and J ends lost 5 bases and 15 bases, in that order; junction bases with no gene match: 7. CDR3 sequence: CSAARDRGGFF. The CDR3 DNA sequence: TGCAGTGCTGCCCGGGACAGGGGTGGGTTCTTC.

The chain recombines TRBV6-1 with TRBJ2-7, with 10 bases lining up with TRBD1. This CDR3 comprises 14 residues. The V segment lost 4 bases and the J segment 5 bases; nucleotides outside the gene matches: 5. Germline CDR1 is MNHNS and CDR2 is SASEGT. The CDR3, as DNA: TGTGCCAGCAGTGCTGGGGGGACAGGGGACGAGCAGTACTTC. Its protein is CASSAGGTGDEQYF.

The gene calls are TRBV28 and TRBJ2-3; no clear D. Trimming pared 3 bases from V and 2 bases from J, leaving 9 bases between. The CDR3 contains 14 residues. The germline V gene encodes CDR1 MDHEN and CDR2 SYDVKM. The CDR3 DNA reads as TGTGCCAGCAGTTTTCGGTATCCCACAGATACGCAGTATTTT. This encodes CASSFRYPTDTQYF.

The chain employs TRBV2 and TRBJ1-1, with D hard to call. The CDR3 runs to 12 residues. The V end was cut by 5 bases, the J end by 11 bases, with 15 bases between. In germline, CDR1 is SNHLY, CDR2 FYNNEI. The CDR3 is CASSPQAPGAFF. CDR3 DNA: TGTGCCAGCAGTCCCCAGGCCCCGGGGGCTTTCTTT.

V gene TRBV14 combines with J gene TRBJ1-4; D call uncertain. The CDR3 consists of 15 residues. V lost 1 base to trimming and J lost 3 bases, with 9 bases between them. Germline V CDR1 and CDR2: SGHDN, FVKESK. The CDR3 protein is CASSQGRLPNEKLFF. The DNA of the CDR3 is TGTGCCAGCAGCCAAGGCAGGCTACCTAATGAAAAACTGTTTTTT.

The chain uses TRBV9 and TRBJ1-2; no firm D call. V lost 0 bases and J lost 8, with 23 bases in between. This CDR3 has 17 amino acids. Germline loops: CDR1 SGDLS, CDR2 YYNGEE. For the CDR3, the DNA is TGTGCCAGCAGCGTAGAGCCCTCGTTGGCAGCCGGCGGAGGCTACACCTTC. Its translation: CASSVEPSLAAGGGYTF.

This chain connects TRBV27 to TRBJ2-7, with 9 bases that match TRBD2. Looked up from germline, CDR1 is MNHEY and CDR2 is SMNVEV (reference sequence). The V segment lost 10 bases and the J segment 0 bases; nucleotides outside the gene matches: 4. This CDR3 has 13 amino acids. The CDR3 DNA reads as TGTGCCACCGGACTAGCGAGCTCCTACGAGCAGTACTTC. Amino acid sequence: CATGLASSYEQYF.

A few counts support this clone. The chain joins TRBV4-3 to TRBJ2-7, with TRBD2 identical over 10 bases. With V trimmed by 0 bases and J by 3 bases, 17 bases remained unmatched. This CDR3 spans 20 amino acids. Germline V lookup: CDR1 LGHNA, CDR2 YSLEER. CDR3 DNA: TGCGCCAGCAGCCAAGATAGGTCTAGCGGGGGACCAGAGGTAGACTACGAGCAGTACTTC. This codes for CASSQDRSSGGPEVDYEQYF.

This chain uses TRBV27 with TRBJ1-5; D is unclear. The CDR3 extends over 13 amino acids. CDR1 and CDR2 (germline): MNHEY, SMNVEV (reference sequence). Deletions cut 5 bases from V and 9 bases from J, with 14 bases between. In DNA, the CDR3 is TGTGCCAGCAGTCCAACACGGAGAGGGCCCCAGCATTTT. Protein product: CASSPTRRGPQHF.

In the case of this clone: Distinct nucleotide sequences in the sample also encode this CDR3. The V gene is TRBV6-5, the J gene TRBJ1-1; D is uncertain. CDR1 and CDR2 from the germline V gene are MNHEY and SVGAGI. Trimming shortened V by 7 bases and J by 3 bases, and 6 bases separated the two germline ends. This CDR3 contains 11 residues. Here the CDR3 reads CASTGHTEAFF. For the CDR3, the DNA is TGTGCCAGCACCGGTCACACTGAAGCTTTCTTT.

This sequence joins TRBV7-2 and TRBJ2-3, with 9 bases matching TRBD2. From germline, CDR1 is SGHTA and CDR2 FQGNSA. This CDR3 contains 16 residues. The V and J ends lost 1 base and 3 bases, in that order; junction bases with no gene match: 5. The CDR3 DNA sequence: TGTGCCAGCAGCTTAGGGCTAGCGGGGCTAACAGATACGCAGTATTTT. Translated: CASSLGLAGLTDTQYF.

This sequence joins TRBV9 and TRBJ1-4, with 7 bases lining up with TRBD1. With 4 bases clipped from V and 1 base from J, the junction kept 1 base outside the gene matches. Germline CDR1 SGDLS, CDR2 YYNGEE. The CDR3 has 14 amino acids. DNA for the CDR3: TGTGCCAGCAGCCGACAGGGAACTAATGAAAAACTGTTTTTT. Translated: CASSRQGTNEKLFF. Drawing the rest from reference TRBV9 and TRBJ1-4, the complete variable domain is DSGVTQTPKHLITATGQRVTLRCSPRSGDLSVYWYQQSLDQGLQFLIQYYNGEERAKGNILERFSAQQFPDLHSELNLSSLELGDSALYFCASSRQGTNEKLFFGSGTQLSVL.

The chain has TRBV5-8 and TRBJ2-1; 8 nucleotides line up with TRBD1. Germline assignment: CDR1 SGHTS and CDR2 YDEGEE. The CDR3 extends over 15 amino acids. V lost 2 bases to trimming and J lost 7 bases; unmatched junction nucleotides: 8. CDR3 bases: TGTGCCAGCAGCTTTAGCGACAGGGGTGGGAATGAGCAGTTCTTC. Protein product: CASSFSDRGGNEQFF.

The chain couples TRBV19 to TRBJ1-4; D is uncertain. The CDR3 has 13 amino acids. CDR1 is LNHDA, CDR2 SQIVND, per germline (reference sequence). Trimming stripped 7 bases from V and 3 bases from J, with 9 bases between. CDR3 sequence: CASKNSPNEKLFF. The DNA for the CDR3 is TGTGCCAGTAAGAACAGTCCTAATGAAAAACTGTTTTTT.

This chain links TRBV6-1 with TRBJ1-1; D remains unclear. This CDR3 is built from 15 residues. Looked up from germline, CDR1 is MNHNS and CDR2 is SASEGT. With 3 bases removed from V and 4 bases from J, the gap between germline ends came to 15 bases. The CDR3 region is CASSESPGTATEAFF. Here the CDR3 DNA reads TGTGCCAGCAGTGAGTCGCCGGGAACGGCCACTGAAGCTTTCTTT.

CDR3 amino acids: CASSQDTQAPGGYTF. The CDR3 DNA reads as TGCGCCAGCAGCCAAGATACCCAGGCCCCGGGAGGCTACACCTTC. The rearrangement uses TRBV4-3 and TRBJ1-2; D is unclear. This CDR3 region has 15 residues. CDR1 is LGHNA and CDR2 is YSLEER in the germline V gene. The V and J ends lost 0 bases and 8 bases respectively, with 16 bases between them.

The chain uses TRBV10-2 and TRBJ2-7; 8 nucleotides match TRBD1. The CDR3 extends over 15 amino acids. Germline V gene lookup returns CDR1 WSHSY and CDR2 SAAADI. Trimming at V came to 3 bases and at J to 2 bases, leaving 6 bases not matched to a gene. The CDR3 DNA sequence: TGCGCCAGCAGTGACCGGGGACAGGCTCCCTACGAGCAGTACTTC. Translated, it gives CASSDRGQAPYEQYF.

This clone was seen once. CDR3 region: CASSYSIEGDYNEQFF. The CDR3 DNA sequence: TGTGCCAGCAGTTACTCGATCGAAGGGGACTACAATGAGCAGTTCTTC. The chain joins TRBV6-6 to TRBJ2-1, with a possible D match to TRBD1 (5 bases). This CDR3 is 16 amino acids long. V lost 0 bases and J lost 3, with 12 bases in between. Germline assignment: CDR1 MNHNY and CDR2 SVGAGI (reference sequence).

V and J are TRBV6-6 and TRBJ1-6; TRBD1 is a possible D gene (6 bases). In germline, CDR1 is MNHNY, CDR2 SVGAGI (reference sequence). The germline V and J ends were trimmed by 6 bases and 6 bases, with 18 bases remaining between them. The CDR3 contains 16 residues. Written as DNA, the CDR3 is TGTGCCAGCAGATCCGAGTACAGGGTTGGTAATTCACCCCTCCACTTT. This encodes CASRSEYRVGNSPLHF.

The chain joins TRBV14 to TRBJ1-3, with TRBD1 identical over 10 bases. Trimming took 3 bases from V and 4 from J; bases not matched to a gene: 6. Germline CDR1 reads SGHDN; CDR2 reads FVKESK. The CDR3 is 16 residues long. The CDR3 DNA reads TGTGCCAGCAGCCAGGCCAGACAGGGGGCAGGAAACACCATATATTTT. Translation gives CASSQARQGAGNTIYF.

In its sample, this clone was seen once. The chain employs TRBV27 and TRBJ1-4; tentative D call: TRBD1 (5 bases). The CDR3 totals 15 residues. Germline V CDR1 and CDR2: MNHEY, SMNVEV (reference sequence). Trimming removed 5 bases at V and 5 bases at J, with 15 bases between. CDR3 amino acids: CASSGNRSPNEKLFF. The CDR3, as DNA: TGTGCCAGCAGTGGCAACAGGAGCCCGAATGAAAAACTGTTTTTT.

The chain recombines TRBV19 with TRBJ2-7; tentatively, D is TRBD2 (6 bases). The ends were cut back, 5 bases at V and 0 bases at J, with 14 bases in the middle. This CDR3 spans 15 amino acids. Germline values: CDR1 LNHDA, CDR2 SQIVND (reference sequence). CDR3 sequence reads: CASSLLGGLSYEQYF. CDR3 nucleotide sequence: TGTGCCAGTAGTTTGCTCGGGGGACTCTCCTACGAGCAGTACTTC.

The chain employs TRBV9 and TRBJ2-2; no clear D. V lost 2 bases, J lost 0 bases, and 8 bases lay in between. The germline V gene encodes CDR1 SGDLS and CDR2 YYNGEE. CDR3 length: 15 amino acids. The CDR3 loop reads CASSVQETNTGELFF. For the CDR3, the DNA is TGTGCCAGCAGCGTTCAGGAAACGAACACCGGGGAGCTGTTTTTT.